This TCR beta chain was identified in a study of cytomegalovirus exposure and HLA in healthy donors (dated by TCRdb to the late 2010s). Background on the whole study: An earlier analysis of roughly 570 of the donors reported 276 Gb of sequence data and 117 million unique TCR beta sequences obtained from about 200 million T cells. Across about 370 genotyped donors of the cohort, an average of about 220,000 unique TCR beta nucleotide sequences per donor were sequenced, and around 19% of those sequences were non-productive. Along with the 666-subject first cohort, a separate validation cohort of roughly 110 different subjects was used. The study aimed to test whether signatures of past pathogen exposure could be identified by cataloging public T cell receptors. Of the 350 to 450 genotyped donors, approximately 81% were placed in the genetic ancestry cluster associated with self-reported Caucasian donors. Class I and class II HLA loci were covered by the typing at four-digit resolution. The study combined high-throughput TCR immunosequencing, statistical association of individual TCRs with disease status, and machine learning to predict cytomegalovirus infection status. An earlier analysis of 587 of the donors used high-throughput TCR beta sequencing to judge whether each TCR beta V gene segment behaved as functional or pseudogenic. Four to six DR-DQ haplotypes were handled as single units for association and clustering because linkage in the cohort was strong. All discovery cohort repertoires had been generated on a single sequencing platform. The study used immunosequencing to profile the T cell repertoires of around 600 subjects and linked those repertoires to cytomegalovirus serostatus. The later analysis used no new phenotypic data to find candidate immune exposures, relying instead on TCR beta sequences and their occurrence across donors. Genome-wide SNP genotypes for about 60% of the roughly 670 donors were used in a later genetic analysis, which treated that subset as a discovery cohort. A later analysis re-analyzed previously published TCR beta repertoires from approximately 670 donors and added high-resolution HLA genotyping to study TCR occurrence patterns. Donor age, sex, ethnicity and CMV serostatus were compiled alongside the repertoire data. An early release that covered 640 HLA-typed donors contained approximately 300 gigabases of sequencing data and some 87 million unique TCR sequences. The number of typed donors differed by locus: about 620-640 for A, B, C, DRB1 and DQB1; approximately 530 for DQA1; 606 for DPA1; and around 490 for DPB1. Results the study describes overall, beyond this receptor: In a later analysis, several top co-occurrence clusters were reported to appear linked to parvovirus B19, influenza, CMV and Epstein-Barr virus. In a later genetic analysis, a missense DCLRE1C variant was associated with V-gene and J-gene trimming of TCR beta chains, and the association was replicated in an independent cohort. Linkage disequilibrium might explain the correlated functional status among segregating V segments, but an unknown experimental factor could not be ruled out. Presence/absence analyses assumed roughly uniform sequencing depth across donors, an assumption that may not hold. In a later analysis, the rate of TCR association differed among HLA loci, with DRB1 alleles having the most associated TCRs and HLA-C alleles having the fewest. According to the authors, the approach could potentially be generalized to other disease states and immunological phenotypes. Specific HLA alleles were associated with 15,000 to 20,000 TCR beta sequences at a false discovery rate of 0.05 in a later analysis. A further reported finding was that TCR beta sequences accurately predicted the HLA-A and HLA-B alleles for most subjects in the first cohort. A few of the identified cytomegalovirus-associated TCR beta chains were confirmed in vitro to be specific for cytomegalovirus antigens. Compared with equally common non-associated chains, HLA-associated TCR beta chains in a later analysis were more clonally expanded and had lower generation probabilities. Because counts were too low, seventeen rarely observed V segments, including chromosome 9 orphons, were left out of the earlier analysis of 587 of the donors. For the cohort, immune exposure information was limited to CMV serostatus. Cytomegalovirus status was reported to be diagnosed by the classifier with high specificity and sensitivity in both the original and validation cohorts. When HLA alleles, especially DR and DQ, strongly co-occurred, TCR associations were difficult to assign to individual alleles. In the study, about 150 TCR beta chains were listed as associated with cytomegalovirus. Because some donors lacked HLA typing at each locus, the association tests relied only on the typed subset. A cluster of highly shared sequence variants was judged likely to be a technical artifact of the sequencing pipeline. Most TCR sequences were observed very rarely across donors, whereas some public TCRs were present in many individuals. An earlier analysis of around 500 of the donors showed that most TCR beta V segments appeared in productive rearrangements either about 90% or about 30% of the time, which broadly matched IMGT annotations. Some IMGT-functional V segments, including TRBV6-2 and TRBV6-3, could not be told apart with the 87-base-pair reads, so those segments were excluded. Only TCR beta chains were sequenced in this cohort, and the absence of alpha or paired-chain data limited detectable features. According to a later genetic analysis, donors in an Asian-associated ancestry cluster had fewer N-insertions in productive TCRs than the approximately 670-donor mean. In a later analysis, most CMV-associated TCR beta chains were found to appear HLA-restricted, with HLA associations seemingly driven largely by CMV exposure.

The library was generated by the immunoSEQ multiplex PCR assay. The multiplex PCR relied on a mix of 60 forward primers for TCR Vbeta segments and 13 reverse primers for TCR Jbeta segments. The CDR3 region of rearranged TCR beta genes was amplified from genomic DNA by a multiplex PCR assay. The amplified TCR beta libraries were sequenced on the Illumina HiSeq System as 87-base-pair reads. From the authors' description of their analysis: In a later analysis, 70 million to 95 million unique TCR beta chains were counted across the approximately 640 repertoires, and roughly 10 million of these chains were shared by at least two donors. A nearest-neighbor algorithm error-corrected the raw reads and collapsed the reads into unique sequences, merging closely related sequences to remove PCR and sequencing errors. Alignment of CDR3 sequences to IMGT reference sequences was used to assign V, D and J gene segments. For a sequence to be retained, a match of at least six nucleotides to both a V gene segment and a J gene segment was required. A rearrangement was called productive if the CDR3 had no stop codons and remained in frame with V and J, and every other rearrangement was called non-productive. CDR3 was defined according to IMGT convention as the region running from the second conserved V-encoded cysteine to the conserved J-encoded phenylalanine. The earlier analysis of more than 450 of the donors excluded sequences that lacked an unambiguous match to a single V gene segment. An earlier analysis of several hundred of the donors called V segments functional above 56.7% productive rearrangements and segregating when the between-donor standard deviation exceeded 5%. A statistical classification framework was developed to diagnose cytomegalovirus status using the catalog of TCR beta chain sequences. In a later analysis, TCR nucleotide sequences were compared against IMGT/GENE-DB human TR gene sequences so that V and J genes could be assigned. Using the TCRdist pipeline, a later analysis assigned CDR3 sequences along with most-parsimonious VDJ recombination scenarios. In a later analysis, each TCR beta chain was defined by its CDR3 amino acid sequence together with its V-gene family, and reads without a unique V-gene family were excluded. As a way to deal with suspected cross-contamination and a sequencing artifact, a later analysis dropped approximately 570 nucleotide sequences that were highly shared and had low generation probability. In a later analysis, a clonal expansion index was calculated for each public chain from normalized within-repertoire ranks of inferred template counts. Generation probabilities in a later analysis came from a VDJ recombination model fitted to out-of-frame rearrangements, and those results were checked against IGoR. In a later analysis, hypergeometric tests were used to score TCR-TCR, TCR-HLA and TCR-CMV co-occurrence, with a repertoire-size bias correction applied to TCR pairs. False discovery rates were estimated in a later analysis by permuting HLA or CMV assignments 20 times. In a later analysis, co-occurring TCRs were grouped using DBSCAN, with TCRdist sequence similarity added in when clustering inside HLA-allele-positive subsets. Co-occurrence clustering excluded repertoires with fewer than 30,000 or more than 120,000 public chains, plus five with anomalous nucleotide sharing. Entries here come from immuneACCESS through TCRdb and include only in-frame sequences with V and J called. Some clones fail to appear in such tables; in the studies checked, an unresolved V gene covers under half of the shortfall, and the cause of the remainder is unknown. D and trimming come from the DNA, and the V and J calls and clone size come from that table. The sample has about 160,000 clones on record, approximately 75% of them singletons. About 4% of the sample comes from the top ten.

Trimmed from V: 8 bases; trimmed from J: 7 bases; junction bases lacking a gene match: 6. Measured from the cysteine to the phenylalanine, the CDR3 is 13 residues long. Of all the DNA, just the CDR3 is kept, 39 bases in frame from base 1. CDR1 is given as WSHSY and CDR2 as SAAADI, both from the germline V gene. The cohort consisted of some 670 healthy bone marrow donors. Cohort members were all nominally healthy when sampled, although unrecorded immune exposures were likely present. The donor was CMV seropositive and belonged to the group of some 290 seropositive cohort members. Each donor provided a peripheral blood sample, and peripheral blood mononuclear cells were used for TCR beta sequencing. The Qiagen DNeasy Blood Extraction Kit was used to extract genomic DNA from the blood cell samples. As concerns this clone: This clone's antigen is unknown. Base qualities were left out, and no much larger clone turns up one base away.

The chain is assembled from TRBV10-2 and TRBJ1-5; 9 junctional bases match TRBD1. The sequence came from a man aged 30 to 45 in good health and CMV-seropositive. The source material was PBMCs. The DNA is TGCGCCAGCGGACAACAGGGGGCGCAGCCCCAGCATTTT. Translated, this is CASGQQGAQPQHF.